Each of the 18 T cell receptor beta chains below was sequenced from the same sample in a study of CD8+ T cells in alopecia areata. Pooled cutaneous lymph node cells were sorted using CD4, CD8alpha, NKG2D, NKG2ACE and other markers. cDNA reverse transcribed from extracted RNA served as the sequencing template. TCRdb's copy holds only in-frame clones and misses some; the assay was immunoSEQ multiplex PCR. Altogether around 300,000 clones were found in the sample, and no singletons occur. Material: CD4+ T cells sorted from a lymph node. The receptors originated from a C3H/HeJ mouse with alopecia areata. The MHC haplotype recorded for the strain is H2-k.

In the case of this clone: Gene labels here are mouse ones. The read stops 4 residues short of the end of the CDR3; the missing end is completed from the germline J gene. The chain links TRBV1 to TRBJ2-4; D unclear. This CDR3 comprises 14 residues. V lost 2 bases and J lost 0, with 6 bases in between. Germline assignment: CDR1 NSQYPW and CDR2 LRSPGD (reference sequence). This chain's CDR3 is CTCSAPGSQNTLYF. The sequenced part of the CDR3 DNA is TGCACCTGCAGTGCACCTGGTAGTCAAAAC.

As regards this clone: Each gene name is a mouse one. With the read ending 4 residues before the CDR3 end, the germline J gene is used to fill in that end. The chain employs TRBV13-2 and TRBJ2-3, with a possible D match to TRBD2 (7 bases). V lost 2 bases to trimming and J lost 0 bases, with 10 bases between them. The CDR3 consists of 15 residues. CDR1 is NNHNN, CDR2 SYGAGS, per germline (reference sequence). The CDR3 here is CASGDWGLSAETLYF. The part of the CDR3 DNA that was read is TGTGCCAGCGGTGACTGGGGGCTTAGTGCAGAA.

A word on this clone: Gene names are the mouse ones. The CDR3 extends 4 residues past the end of the read, so its final part is completed from the germline J gene. V gene TRBV12-1 combines with J gene TRBJ2-5, with a possible D match to TRBD2 (6 bases). V was trimmed by 0 bases and J by 0 bases, leaving 9 bases between them. The germline CDR1 and CDR2 sequences are SGHSN and HYEKVE. This CDR3 region has 15 residues. The CDR3 bases that were read are TGTGCCAGCTCTCTCGTCGGGGGGAACCAAGAC. Amino acids: CASSLVGGNQD. The CDR3 reads in full as CASSLVGGNQDTQYF.

This clone was counted a few times. Any gene name here is a mouse gene name. The read halts 4 residues ahead of the CDR3 end, with the missing end drawn from the germline J gene. At the DNA level, this CDR3 is encoded by other sequences in the same sample as well. V and J are TRBV13-1 and TRBJ2-1, with 10 bases matching TRBD1. The CDR3 runs to 15 residues. CDR1 and CDR2 (germline): NSHNY, SYGAGN. The sequenced CDR3 bases are TGTGCCAGCAGTGACCGGGACAGGGGAGGGGCT. It specifies CASSDRDRGGA. The entire CDR3 is CASSDRDRGGAEQFF.

This clone was counted at least ten times. Any gene name here is a mouse gene name. The read comes to an end 4 residues before the CDR3 does, leaving the germline J gene to fill in the end. This rearrangement joins TRBV17 to TRBJ2-5; D is unresolved. In germline, CDR1 is MNHDT, CDR2 YYDKIL. This CDR3 spans 14 amino acids. V was cut by 1 base and J by 3 bases, with 8 bases left in between. The CDR3 sequence: CASSRGVTQDTQYF. The sequenced CDR3 bases are TGTGCTAGCAGTAGAGGAGTCACTCAAGAC.

There are many counts of this clone. Mouse gene names apply. The read halts 4 residues ahead of the CDR3 end, with the missing end drawn from the germline J gene. V usage is TRBV17 and J usage is TRBJ2-1; 7 bases are shared with TRBD1. The CDR3 extends over 13 amino acids. Germline lookup yields CDR1 MNHDT and CDR2 YYDKIL. With 6 bases clipped from V and 4 bases from J, the junction kept 3 bases outside the gene matches. CDR3 region: CASRTGQYAEQFF. The DNA read from the CDR3 is TGTGCTAGCAGGACGGGACAGTATGCT.

The table lists this clone with a few counts. The genes and germline here are from mouse. The sequence runs out 4 residues before the end of the CDR3; the remainder is reconstructed from the germline J gene. This CDR3 is also generated by other DNA sequences in the sample. The chain employs TRBV5 and TRBJ2-1; 9 bases agree with TRBD2. This CDR3 contains 15 residues. Germline loops: CDR1 LGHNA, CDR2 YNLKQL (reference sequence). With V trimmed by 0 bases and J by 5 bases, 2 bases remained unmatched. Partial CDR3 DNA: TGTGCCAGCAGCCAAGATTGGGGGGGCGATGCT. Protein sequence: CASSQDWGGDA. The full CDR3 is CASSQDWGGDAEQFF.

Turning to this clone: Gene and germline names: mouse. Read data end 4 residues before the CDR3 end; the end is taken from the germline J gene. This chain connects TRBV5 to TRBJ2-5; TRBD2 might be the D (6 bases). Trimming took off 0 bases at V and 2 bases at J, with 9 bases between the two ends. Germline V gives CDR1 LGHNA, CDR2 YNLKQL (reference sequence). The CDR3 has 15 amino acids. The covered CDR3 bases are TGTGCCAGCAGCCAAGATGCTGGGGCCCAAGAC. Translating gives CASSQDAGAQD. The whole CDR3 region reads CASSQDAGAQDTQYF.

This clone was counted between two and nine times. Genes and germline are mouse. The CDR3 end lies 4 residues beyond the end of the read and is filled in from the germline J gene. This sample also contains other DNA sequences that code for the same CDR3. J is TRBJ2-1 and V is TRBV5; 7 nucleotides line up with TRBD1. The CDR3 has 14 amino acids. Germline V gene lookup returns CDR1 LGHNA and CDR2 YNLKQL (reference sequence). CDR3: CASSQGQGGAEQFF. Partial CDR3 DNA: TGTGCCAGCAGCCAAGGACAGGGAGGGGCT.

This clone occurred many times. Mouse gene names apply. With the read ending 4 residues before the CDR3 end, the germline J gene is used to fill in that end. The chain uses TRBV13-3 and TRBJ2-1; 11 positions agree with TRBD1. The CDR3 sequence is 15 residues long. CDR1 and CDR2 from the germline V gene are NNHDY and SYVADS. CDR3 region: CASSEGTGGIAEQFF. The sequenced part of the CDR3 DNA is TGTGCCAGCAGTGAGGGGACAGGGGGGATCGCT.

With respect to this clone: Here the gene names and germline are mouse. The read ends 4 residues before the CDR3 terminus; that terminus is restored from the germline J gene. Within the sample, other DNA sequences also encode this same CDR3. The chain joins TRBV13-1 to TRBJ2-1, with TRBD2 as a possible D gene (5 bases). The CDR3 loop spans 14 amino acids. Deletions cut 3 bases from V and 1 base from J, with 8 bases between. Germline loops: CDR1 NSHNY, CDR2 SYGAGN. Here the CDR3 reads CASSATGNYAEQFF. The covered CDR3 bases are TGTGCCAGCAGTGCCACTGGAAACTATGCT.

With regard to this clone: Each gene name is a mouse one. With the read ending 4 residues before the CDR3 end, the germline J gene is used to fill in that end. In the same sample, other DNA sequences code for this CDR3. The V gene is TRBV19, the J gene TRBJ2-1; 8 positions match TRBD2. The CDR3 consists of 15 residues. V lost 5 bases, J lost 0 bases, and 4 bases stayed unmatched. The germline V gene encodes CDR1 FNHDT and CDR2 SITEND (reference sequence). The CDR3 sequence is CASSPGLGNYAEQFF. Partial CDR3 DNA: TGTGCCAGCAGCCCCGGACTGGGTAACTATGCT. Together with reference TRBV19 and TRBJ2-1, the CDR3 gives the full variable domain: GGIITQTPKFLIGQEGQKLTLKCQQNFNHDTMYWYRQDSGKGLRLIYYSITENDLQKGDLSEGYDASREKKSSFSLTVTSAQKNEMAVFLCASSPGLGNYAEQFFGPGTRLTVL.

On this clone itself: Germline and genes: mouse. The read falls 4 residues short of the CDR3 end, and the missing part is taken from the germline J gene. The rearrangement uses TRBV13-2 and TRBJ2-7; 9 bases line up with TRBD2. The CDR3 spans 15 residues. After removal of 0 bases from V and 2 bases from J, the junction contained 3 bases not matched to a gene. Germline CDR1 NNHNN, CDR2 SYGAGS (reference sequence). The CDR3 bases that were read are TGTGCCAGCGGTGATGTGCTGGGGGGGACCTAT. Translation gives CASGDVLGGTY. The entire CDR3 reads CASGDVLGGTYEQYF.

This clone was picked up a small number of times. Gene labels here are mouse ones. The read falls 4 residues short of the CDR3 end, and the missing part is taken from the germline J gene. Other DNA sequences from this sample encode an identical CDR3 as well. This chain uses TRBV19 with TRBJ2-2; D ambiguous. Germline V lookup: CDR1 FNHDT, CDR2 SITEND (reference sequence). This CDR3 is 15 amino acids long. V was clipped by 1 base and J by 0 bases, with 7 bases between them. Partial CDR3 DNA: TGTGCCAGCAGTATATACAGAGCAAACACCGGG. It yields the protein CASSIYRANTG. In full, the CDR3 reads CASSIYRANTGQLYF.

Comments on this clone: Genes and germline come from the mouse. The read finishes 4 residues shy of the CDR3 end, and the germline J gene is used to complete it. V and J are TRBV5 and TRBJ1-2; 12 nucleotides align to TRBD1. The germline gives CDR1 LGHNA, CDR2 YNLKQL (reference sequence). The CDR3 has 14 residues. The CDR3 bases that were read are TGTGCCAGCAGCCACGGGACAGGGGGCGAC. Encoded protein: CASSHGTGGD. In full, the CDR3 is CASSHGTGGDDYTF.

This clone was counted a few times. Gene names and germline match the mouse. The read halts 4 residues ahead of the CDR3 end, with the missing end drawn from the germline J gene. V gene TRBV19 combines with J gene TRBJ2-7; a weak D match, TRBD2 (6 bases). Germline V gene sequence: CDR1 FNHDT, CDR2 SITEND (reference sequence). The CDR3 has 14 residues. V was shortened by 2 bases and J by 0 bases, with 9 bases between the two germline ends. The CDR3: CASSILGNSYEQYF. CDR3 DNA (partial): TGTGCCAGCAGTATTCTGGGGAACTCCTAT.

This clone came up a few times. Gene names follow the mouse nomenclature. The CDR3 end is not reached by the read, which stops 4 residues before it; the germline J gene fills it in. The chain recombines TRBV19 with TRBJ2-1, with D tentatively TRBD1 (5 bases). The CDR3 extends over 12 amino acids. Germline CDR1 FNHDT, CDR2 SITEND (reference sequence). The sequenced part of the CDR3 DNA is TGTGCCAGCAAAGACAAGGGGGCT. It codes for CASKDKGA. The CDR3 in its entirety is CASKDKGAEQFF.

As for this clone: All gene names here are mouse names. The CDR3 end falls 4 residues outside the read, so it is completed with the germline J gene. The V and J genes are TRBV1 and TRBJ2-5; 8 bases align to TRBD2. The CDR3 covers 15 residues. In germline, CDR1 is NSQYPW, CDR2 LRSPGD (reference sequence). CDR3 loop: CTCSADWGVKDTQYF. CDR3 DNA (partial): TGCACCTGCAGTGCAGACTGGGGGGTTAAAGAC.